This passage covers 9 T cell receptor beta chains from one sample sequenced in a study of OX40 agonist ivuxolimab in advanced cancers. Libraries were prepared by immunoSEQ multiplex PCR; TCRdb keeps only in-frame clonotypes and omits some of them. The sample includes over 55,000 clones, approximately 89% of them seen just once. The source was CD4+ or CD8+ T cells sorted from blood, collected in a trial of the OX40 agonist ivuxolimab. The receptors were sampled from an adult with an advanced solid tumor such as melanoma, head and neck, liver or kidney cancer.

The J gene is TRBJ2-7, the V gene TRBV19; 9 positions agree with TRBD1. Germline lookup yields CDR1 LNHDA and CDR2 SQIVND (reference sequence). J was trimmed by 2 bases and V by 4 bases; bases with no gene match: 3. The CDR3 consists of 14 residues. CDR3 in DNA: TGTGCCAGTAGTAGGGGGACAGGGACCTACGAGCAGTACTTC. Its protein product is CASSRGTGTYEQYF.

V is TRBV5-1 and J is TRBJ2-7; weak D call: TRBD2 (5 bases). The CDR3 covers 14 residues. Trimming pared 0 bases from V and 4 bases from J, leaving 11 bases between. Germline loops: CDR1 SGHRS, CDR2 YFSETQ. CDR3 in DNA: TGCGCCAGCAGCTTGGCCGACGGGGTATACGAGCAGTACTTC. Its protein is CASSLADGVYEQYF.

The CDR3 DNA is TGTGCCAGCAGCGCTCGATTACAGGGGGCCGACATATATTTT. Its translation: CASSARLQGADIYF. V usage is TRBV11-2 and J usage is TRBJ1-3, with 9 nucleotides matching TRBD1. CDR3 size: 14 residues. CDR1 is SGHAT and CDR2 is FQNNGV in the germline V gene. Losses at the gene ends were 5 bases for V and 12 bases for J; bases not matched to a gene: 11. Variable domain in full (rest from reference TRBV11-2 and TRBJ1-3): EAGVAQSPRYKIIEKRQSVAFWCNPISGHATLYWYQQILGQGPKLLIQFQNNGVVDDSQLPKDRFSAERLKGVDSTLKIQPAKLEDSAVYLCASSARLQGADIYFGEGSWLTVV.

The CDR3 sequence is CASSLMGAGANVLTF. The CDR3 region has the DNA TGTGCCAGCAGCTTGATGGGCGCGGGGGCCAACGTCCTGACTTTC. The V and J genes are TRBV5-4 and TRBJ2-6; D call uncertain. CDR1 is SGHNT and CDR2 is YYREEE in the germline V gene (reference sequence). The CDR3 runs 15 residues. Trimming took 1 base from V and 4 from J, leaving 9 bases between them.

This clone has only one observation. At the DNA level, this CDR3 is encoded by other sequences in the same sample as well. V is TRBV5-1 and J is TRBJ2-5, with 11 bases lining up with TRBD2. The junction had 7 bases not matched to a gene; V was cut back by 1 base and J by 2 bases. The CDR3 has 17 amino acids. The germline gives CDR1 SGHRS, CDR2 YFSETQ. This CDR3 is CASSLSLAGGPQETQYF. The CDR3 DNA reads TGCGCCAGCAGCTTGTCGCTAGCGGGGGGCCCTCAAGAGACCCAGTACTTC.

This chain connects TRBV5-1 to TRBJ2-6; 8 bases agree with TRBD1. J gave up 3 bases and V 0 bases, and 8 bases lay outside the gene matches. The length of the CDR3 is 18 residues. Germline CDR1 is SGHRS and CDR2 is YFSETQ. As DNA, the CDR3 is TGCGCCAGCAGCTTGGAAGCAGGGGGCTGGGGTGGGGCCAACGTCCTGACTTTC. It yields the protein CASSLEAGGWGGANVLTF.

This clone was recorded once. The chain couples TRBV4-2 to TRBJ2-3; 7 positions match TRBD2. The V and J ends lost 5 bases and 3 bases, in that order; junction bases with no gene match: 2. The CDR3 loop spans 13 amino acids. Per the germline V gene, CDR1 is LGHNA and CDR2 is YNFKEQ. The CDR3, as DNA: TGTGCCAGCAGCACGCGGGGGACAGATACGCAGTATTTT. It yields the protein CASSTRGTDTQYF.

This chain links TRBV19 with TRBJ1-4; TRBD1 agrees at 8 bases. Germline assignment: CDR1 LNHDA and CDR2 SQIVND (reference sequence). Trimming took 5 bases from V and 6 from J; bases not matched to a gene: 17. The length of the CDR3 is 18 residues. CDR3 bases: TGTGCCAGTAGTCCCCGGCGTCAGGGGGCGAGGCGGGATGAAAAACTGTTTTTT. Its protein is CASSPRRQGARRDEKLFF.

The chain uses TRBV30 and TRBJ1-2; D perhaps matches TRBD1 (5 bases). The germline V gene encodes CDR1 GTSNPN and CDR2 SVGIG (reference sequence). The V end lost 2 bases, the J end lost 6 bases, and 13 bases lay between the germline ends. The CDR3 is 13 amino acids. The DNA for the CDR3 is TGTGCCTGGAGTCCACGGGACGGCCATGGCTACACCTTC. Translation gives CAWSPRDGHGYTF.